This TCR beta chain was recovered during a study of cytomegalovirus exposure and HLA in healthy donors. Trimming pared 7 bases from V and 9 bases from J, leaving 22 bases between. CDR1 is SSHAT and CDR2 is FNYEAQ in the germline V gene (reference sequence). The CDR3 runs to 16 residues. PCR employed 60 Vbeta and 13 Jbeta primers. Per the original data handling: There were around 80 million unique TCR beta chains by a later count, and around 10 million of them were shared. Assay used: immunoSEQ multiplex PCR; TCRdb lists only in-frame clones, some missing. V, J and clone size are those of that table, while D and trimming were read from the DNA. Among 150,000 or so clones, 80% to 90% were seen once, and the ten largest hold 4.9%.

This chain connects TRBV7-7 to TRBJ1-6; D may be TRBD1 (6 bases). Sequencing was done on a sample of PBMCs. The sequence was obtained from a woman aged 18-29 years in good health and CMV-seropositive. CDR3 residues: CASNGAPVGARSPLHF. CDR3 in DNA: TGTGCCAGCAATGGGGCGCCAGTGGGGGCGCGTTCACCCCTCCACTTT.